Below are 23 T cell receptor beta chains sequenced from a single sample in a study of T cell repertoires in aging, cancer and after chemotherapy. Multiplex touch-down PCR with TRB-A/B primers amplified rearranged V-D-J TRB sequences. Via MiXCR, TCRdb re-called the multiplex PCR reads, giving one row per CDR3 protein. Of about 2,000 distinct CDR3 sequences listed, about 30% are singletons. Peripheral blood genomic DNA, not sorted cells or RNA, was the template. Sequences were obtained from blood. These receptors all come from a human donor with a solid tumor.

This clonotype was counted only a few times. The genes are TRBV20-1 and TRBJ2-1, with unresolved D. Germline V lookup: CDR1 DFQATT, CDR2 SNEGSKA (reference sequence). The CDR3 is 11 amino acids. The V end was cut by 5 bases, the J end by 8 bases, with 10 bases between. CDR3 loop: CSASVVYEQFF. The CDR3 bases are TGCAGTGCTTCAGTCGTCTATGAGCAGTTCTTC.

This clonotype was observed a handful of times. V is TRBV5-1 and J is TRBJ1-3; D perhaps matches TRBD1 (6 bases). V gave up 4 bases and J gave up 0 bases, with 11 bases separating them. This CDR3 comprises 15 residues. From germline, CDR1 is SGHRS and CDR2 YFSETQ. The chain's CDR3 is CASSTGSDSGNTIYF. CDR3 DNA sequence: TGCGCCAGCAGCACAGGGTCGGACTCTGGAAACACCATATATTTT.

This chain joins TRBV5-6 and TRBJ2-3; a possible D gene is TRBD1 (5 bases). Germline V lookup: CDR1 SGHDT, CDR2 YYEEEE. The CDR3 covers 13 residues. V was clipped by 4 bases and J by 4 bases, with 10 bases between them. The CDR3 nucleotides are TGTGCCAGCAGCAACGACAGAGCAGATACGCAGTATTTT. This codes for CASSNDRADTQYF.

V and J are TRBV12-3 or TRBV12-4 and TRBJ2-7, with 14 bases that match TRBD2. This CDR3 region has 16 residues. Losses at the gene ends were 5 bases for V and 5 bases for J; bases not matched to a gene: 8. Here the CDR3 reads CASSEETTSGGDEQYF. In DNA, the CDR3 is TGTGCCAGCAGTGAAGAGACGACTAGCGGGGGGGACGAGCAGTACTTC.

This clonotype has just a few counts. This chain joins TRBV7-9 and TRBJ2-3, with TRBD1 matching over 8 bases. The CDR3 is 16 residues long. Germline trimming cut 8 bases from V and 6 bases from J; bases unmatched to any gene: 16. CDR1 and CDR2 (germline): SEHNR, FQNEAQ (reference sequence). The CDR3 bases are TGTGCCAGCGGTGGGGGCGGACAGGGTGGTGGCGATACGCAGTATTTT. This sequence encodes CASGGGGQGGGDTQYF.

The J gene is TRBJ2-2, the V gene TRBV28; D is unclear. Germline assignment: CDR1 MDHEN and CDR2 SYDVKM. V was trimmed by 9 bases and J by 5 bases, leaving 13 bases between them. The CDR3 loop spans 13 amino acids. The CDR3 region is CASFLGQTGELFF. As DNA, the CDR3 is TGTGCCAGTTTTTTAGGGCAGACCGGGGAGCTGTTTTTT.

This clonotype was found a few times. This CDR3 is CASGPAGADIQYF. The CDR3 nucleotides read TGCGCCAGCGGCCCCGCAGGGGCAGACATTCAGTACTTC. This chain links TRBV5-1 with TRBJ2-4, with D possibly being TRBD1 (6 bases). The CDR3 loop spans 13 amino acids. Germline V gene sequence: CDR1 SGHRS, CDR2 YFSETQ. V was cut by 7 bases and J by 8 bases, with 16 bases left in between.

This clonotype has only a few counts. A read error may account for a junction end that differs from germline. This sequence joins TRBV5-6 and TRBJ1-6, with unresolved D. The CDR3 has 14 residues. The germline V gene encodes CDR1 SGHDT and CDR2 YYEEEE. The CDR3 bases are TGCGCCAGCAGCTTGGACGGCCTTAATTCACCCCTCCACTTT. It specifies CASSLDGLNSPLHF.

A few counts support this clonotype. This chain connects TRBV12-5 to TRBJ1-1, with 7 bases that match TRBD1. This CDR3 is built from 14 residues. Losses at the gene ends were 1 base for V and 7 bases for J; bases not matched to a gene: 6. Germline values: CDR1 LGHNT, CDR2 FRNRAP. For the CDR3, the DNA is TGTGCTAGTGGTTTGGGAGGGACAGCTGGTGAAGCTTTCTTT. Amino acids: CASGLGGTAGEAFF.

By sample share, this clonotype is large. The CDR3: CATSSRERVNTQYF. Written as DNA, the CDR3 is TGTGCCACCAGCTCCCGTGAAAGGGTCAATACGCAGTATTTT. The chain combines TRBV15 with TRBJ2-3; D remains ambiguous. The length of the CDR3 is 14 residues. CDR1 is LNHNV, CDR2 YYDKDF, per germline (reference sequence). V lost 5 bases, J lost 7 bases, and 16 bases lay in between.

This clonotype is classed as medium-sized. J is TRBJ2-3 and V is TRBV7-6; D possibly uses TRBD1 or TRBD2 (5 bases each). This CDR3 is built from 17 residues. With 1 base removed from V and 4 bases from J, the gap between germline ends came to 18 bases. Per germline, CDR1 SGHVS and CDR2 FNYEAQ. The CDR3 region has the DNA TGTGCCAGCAGCTTAGTCGGCCCTGGGCAGGGACCAGATACGCAGTATTTT. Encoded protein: CASSLVGPGQGPDTQYF.

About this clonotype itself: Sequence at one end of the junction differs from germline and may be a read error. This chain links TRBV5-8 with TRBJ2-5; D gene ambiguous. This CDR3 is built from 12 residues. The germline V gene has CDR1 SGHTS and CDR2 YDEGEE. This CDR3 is CASRTPPTAGDF. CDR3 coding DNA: TGTGCCAGCAGGACCCCCCCCACGGCCGGCGACTTC.

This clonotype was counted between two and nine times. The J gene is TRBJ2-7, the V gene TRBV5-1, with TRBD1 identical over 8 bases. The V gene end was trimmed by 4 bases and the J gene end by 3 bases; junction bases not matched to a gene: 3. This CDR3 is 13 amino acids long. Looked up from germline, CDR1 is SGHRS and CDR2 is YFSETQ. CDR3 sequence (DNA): TGCGCCAGCAGCGCCACAGGGGGCTACGAGCAGTACTTC. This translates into CASSATGGYEQYF.

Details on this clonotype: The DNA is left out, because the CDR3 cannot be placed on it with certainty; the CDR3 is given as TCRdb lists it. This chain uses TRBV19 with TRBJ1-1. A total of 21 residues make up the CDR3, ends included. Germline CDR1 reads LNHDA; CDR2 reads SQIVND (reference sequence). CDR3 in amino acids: CASSSQVSSYEQYFGPTEAFF.

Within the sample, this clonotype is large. Here the CDR3 reads CSAQPGDEQFF. CDR3 coding DNA: TGCAGCGCCCAGCCCGGCGATGAGCAGTTCTTC. The chain links TRBV29-1 to TRBJ2-1, with D uncertain. With 7 bases removed from V and 8 bases from J, the gap between germline ends came to 12 bases. In germline, CDR1 is SQVTM, CDR2 ANQGSEA. This CDR3 is 11 amino acids long.

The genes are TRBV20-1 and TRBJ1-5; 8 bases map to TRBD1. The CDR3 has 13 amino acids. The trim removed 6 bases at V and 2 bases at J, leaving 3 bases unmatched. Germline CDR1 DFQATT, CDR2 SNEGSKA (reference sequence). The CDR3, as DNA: TGCAGTGCACTGGACAGGGGCAATCAGCCCCAGCATTTT. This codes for CSALDRGNQPQHF.

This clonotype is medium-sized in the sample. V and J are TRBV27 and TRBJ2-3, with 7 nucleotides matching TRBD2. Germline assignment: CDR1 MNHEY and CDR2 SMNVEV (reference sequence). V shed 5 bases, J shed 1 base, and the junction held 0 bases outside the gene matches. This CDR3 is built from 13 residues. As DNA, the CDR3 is TGTGCCAGCAGTGGGGGGGGCACAGATACGCAGTATTTT. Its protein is CASSGGGTDTQYF.

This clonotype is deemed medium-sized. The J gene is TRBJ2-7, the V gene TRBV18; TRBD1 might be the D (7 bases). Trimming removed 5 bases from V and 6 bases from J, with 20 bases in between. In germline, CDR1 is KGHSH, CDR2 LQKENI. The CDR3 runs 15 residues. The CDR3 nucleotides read TGTGCCAGCTCATCTCGGGGGACAGAGCTCTCCGAGCAGTACTTC. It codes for CASSSRGTELSEQYF.

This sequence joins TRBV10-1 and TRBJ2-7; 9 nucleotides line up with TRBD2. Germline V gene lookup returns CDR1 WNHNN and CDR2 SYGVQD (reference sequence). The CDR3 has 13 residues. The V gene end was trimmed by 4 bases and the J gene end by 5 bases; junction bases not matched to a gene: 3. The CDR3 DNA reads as TGCGCCAGCAGTGTCGCGGGGGGGAACGAGCAGTACTTC. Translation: CASSVAGGNEQYF.

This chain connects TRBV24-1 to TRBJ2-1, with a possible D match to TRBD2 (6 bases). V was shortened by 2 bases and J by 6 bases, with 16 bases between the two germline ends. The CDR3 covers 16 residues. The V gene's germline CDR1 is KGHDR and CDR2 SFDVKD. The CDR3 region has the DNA TGTGCCACCAGTGATTCGGGACTTAGCTGGAGCAATGAGCAGTTCTTC. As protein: CATSDSGLSWSNEQFF.

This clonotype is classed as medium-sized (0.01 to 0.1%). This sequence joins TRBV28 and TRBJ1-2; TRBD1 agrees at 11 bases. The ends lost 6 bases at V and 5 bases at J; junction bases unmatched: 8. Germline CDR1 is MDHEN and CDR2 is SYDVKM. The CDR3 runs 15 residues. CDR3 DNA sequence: TGTGCCAGCAGCGAGACCGGGACAGGGGGTTATGGCTACACCTTC. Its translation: CASSETGTGGYGYTF.

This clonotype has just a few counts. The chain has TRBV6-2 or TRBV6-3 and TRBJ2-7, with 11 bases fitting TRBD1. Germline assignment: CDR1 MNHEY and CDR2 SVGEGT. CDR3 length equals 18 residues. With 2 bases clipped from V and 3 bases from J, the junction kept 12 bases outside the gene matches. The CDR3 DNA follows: TGTGCCAGCAGTTACCCGGACAGGGGGCTCATGTACGTCTACGAGCAGTACTTC. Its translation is CASSYPDRGLMYVYEQYF.

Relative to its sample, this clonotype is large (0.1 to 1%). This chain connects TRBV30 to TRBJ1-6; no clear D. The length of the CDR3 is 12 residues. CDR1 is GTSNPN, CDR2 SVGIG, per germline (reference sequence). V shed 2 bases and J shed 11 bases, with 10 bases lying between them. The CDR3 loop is CAWSRSLAPLHF. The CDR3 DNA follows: TGTGCCTGGAGTCGGAGTTTGGCACCCCTCCACTTT.